A selection of T cell receptor beta chains follows, all from one sample in a study of shared T cell receptors in the human thymus. Produced via immunoSEQ multiplex PCR; TCRdb's table is partial and in-frame only. The sample shows approximately 760,000 clones, over 75% of them seen only once. This sample also appeared in a second study, on human thymus T cells.

The sequenced sample consisted of thymocytes. The source is a girl in the first two years of life with a congenital heart defect. Each CDR3 is given with its conserved first and last residue. A D gene is named only where the DNA matches it firmly. Part of the rows lack a size; the others show once, few, many or a class for expanded clones.

>TRBJ1-6|TRBD1|.|TRBV30
TGTGCCTGGAAATTTGCCGGGACAGGGGTATTTGGTGGGTCACCCCTCCACTTT
CAWKFAGTGVFGGSPLHF
>TRBJ2-7|TRBD1|.|TRBV5-4
TGTGCCAGCGCCCCCGGGACAGGGACCTACGAGCAGTACTTC
CASAPGTGTYEQYF
>TRBJ2-5|TRBD2|few|TRBV5-1
TGCGCCAGCAGCTTAGATAACCTAGTTCGGCGGGGGATTGACCAAGAGACCCAGTACTTC
CASSLDNLVRRGIDQETQYF
>TRBJ1-6|TRBD1|few|TRBV27
TGTGCCAGCAGCTCAGGGGGAGCCCGCTCTATCCATAATTCACCCCTCCACTTT
CASSSGGARSIHNSPLHF
>TRBJ1-4|.|.|TRBV27
TGTGCCAGCAGACCAGGGACTCAGTTTAGTGAAAAACTGTTTTTT
CASRPGTQFSEKLFF
>TRBJ2-3|TRBD2|few|TRBV7-3
TGTGCCAGCAGCTTACGCGGTTTTAGCGGGGAACATTCTAGCACAGATACGCAGTATTTT
CASSLRGFSGEHSSTDTQYF
>TRBJ1-2|.|.|TRBV9
TGTGCCAGCAGCGTAGGAGGGGGGGATGGCTACACCTTC
CASSVGGGDGYTF
>TRBJ1-5|.|.|TRBV19
TGTGCCAGTAGTATAGATCACCAGGGTTCGCAGCCCCAGCATTTT
CASSIDHQGSQPQHF
>TRBJ1-5|.|.|TRBV7-3
TGTGCCAGCAGCTTAATCACCGACAAAAGCAATCAGCCCCAGCATTTT
CASSLITDKSNQPQHF
>TRBJ2-5|TRBD1|.|TRBV11-2
TGTGCCAGCAGCCCGGGACAGCAAGAGACCCAGTACTTC
CASSPGQQETQYF
>TRBJ2-7|TRBD1|.|TRBV28
TGTGCCAGCAGTTGTCTGAAGACAGGGACGGGATACGAGCAGTACTTC
CASSCLKTGTGYEQYF
>TRBJ2-1|.|.|TRBV4-1
TGCGCCAGCAGCCAAGTGCAGGGTGGCAATGAGCAGTTCTTC
CASSQVQGGNEQFF